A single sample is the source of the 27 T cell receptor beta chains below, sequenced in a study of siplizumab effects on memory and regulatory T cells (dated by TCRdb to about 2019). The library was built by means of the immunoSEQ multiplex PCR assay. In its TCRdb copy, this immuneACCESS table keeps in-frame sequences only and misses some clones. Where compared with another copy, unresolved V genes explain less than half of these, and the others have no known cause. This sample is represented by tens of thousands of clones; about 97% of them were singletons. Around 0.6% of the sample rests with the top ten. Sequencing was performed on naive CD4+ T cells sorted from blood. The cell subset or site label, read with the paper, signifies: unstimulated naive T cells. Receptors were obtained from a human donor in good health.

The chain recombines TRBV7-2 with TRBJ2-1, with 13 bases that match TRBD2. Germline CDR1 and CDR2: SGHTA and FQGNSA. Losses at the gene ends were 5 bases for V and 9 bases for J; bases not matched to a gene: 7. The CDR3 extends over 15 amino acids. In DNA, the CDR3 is TGTGCCAGCAGCCAACTAGCGGGAGGGAGGAGTGAGCAGTTCTTC. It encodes CASSQLAGGRSEQFF.

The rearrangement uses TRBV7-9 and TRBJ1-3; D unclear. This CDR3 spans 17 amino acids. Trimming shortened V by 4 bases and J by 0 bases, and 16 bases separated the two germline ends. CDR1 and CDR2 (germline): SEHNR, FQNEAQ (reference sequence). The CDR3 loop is CASSSKSEGLSGNTIYF. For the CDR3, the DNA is TGTGCCAGCAGCTCAAAAAGTGAGGGTCTCTCTGGAAACACCATATATTTT.

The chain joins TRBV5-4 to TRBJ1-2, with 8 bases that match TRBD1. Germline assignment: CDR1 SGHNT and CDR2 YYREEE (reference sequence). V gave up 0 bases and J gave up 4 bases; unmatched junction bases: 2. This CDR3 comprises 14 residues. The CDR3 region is CASSLGDRFYGYTF. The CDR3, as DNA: TGTGCCAGCAGCTTGGGGGACAGGTTCTATGGCTACACCTTC.

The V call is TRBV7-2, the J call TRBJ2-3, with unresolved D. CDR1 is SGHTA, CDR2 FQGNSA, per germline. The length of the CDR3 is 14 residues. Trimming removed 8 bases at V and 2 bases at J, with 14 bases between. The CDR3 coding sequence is TGTGCCAGCGATCCCCTGGGCTACACAGATACGCAGTATTTT. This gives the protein CASDPLGYTDTQYF.

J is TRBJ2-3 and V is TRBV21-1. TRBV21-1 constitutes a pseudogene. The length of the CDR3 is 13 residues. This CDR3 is CASSQEKRDTQYF. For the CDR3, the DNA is TGTGCCAGCAGCCAGGAGAAGCGTGATACGCAGTATTTT.

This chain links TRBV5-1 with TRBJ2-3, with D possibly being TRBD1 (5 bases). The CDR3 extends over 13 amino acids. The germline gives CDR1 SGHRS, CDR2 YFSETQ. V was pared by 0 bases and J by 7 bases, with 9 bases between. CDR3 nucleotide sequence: TGCGCCAGCAGCTTGGGGGGCGCGAATACGCAGTATTTT. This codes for CASSLGGANTQYF.

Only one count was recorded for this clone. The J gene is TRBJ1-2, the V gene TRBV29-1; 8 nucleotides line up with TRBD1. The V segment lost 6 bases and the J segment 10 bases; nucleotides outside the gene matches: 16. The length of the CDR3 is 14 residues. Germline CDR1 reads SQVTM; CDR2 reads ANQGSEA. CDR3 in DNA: TGCAGCGTCACCCACACTGGACAGGGACTAATCTACACCTTC. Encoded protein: CSVTHTGQGLIYTF.

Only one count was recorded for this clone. DNA of the CDR3: TGTGCCAGCAGCTTAGGGAGGAACAATGAGCAGTTCTTC. Encoded protein: CASSLGRNNEQFF. V usage is TRBV7-6 and J usage is TRBJ2-1, with a possible D match to TRBD2 (5 bases). Trimming pared 1 base from V and 5 bases from J, leaving 6 bases between. Germline loops: CDR1 SGHVS, CDR2 FNYEAQ. The CDR3 length is 13 residues. The variable domain in full, completed from reference TRBV7-6 and TRBJ2-1, reads GAGVSQSPRYKVTKRGQDVALRCDPISGHVSLYWYRQALGQGPEFLTYFNYEAQQDKSGLPNDRFSAERPEGSISTLTIQRTEQRDSAMYRCASSLGRNNEQFFGPGTRLTVL.

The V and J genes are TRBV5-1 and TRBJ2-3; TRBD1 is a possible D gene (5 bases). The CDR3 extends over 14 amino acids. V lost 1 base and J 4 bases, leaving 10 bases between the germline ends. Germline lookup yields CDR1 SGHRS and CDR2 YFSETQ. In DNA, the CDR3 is TGCGCCAGCAGCTTGTGGCAGGGTGCAGATACGCAGTATTTT. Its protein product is CASSLWQGADTQYF.

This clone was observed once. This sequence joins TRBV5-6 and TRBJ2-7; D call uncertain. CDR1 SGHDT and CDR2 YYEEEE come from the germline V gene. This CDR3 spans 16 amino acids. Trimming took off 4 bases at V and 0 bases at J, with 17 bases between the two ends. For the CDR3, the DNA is TGTGCCAGCAGCGATAGACAACTTATAAGCTCCTACGAGCAGTACTTC. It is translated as CASSDRQLISSYEQYF.

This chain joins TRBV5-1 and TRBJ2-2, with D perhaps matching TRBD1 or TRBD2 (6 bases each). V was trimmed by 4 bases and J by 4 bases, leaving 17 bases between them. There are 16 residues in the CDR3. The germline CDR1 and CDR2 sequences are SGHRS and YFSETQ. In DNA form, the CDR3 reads TGCGCCAGCAGCCGGGGCTGGGGGGCGAGCACCGGGGAGCTGTTTTTT. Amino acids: CASSRGWGASTGELFF.

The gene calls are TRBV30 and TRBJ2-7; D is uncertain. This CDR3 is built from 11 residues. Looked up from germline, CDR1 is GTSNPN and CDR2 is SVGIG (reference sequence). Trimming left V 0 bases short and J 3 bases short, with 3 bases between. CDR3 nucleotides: TGTGCCTGGAGTGTAGTCTACGAGCAGTACTTC. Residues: CAWSVVYEQYF.

The CDR3: CASTSPRGSNTEAFF. CDR3 nucleotides: TGTGCCAGTACCTCACCCCGCGGCTCGAACACTGAAGCTTTCTTT. This chain uses TRBV19 with TRBJ1-1; D is uncertain. The germline gives CDR1 LNHDA, CDR2 SQIVND (reference sequence). The CDR3 loop spans 15 amino acids. V lost 7 bases, J lost 1 base, and 16 bases lay in between.

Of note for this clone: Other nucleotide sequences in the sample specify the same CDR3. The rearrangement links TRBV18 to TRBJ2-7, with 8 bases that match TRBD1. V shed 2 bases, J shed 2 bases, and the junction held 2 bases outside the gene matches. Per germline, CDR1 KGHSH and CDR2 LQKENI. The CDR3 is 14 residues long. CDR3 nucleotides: TGTGCCAGCTCACCAGGGACAGGAGCCTACGAGCAGTACTTC. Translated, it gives CASSPGTGAYEQYF.

CDR3 bases: TGTGCCAGCAGTTTTTTAGCTGGCAGGGGATCTGGCGAGCAGTACTTC. Residues: CASSFLAGRGSGEQYF. The gene calls are TRBV6-5 and TRBJ2-7; D may be TRBD1 (6 bases). Trimming pared 4 bases from V and 6 bases from J, leaving 22 bases between. This CDR3 contains 16 residues. In germline, CDR1 is MNHEY, CDR2 SVGAGI.

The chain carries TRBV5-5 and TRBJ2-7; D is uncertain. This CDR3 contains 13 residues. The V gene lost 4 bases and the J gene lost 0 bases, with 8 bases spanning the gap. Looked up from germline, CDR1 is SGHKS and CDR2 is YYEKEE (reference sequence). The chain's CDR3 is CASSQQFSYEQYF. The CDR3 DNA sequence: TGTGCCAGCAGCCAGCAGTTCTCCTACGAGCAGTACTTC.

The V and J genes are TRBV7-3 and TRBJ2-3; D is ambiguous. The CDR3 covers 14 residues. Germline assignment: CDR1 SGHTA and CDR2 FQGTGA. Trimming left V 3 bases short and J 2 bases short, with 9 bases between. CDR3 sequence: CASSFRSFTDTQYF. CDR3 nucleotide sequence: TGTGCCAGCAGCTTCAGATCTTTCACAGATACGCAGTATTTT.

Written as DNA, the CDR3 is TGTGCCAGCAGCTTGTTTCTCGGGCGGGCCAAATACAATGAGCAGTTCTTC. Its translation: CASSLFLGRAKYNEQFF. The chain has TRBV5-5 and TRBJ2-1; tentatively, D is TRBD2 (5 bases). Germline assignment: CDR1 SGHKS and CDR2 YYEKEE (reference sequence). The CDR3 has 17 residues. Trimming removed 1 base from V and 4 bases from J, with 18 bases in between.

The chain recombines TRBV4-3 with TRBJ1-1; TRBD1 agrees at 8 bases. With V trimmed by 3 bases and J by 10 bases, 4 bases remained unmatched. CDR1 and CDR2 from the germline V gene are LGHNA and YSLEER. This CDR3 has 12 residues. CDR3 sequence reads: CASSQTGTGAFF. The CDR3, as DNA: TGCGCCAGCAGCCAGACCGGGACAGGAGCTTTCTTT.

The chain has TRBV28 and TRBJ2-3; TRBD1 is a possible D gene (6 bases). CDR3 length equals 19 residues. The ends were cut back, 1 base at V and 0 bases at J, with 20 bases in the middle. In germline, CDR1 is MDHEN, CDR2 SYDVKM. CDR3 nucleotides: TGTGCCAGCAGTTTATCCCCCCACAGGGCCCAATCTAGCACAGATACGCAGTATTTT. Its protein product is CASSLSPHRAQSSTDTQYF.

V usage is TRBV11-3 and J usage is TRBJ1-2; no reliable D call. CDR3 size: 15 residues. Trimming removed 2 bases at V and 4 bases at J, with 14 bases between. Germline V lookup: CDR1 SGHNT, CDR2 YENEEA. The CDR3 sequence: CASSLRAGDGYGYTF. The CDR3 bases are TGTGCCAGCAGCTTACGGGCAGGAGACGGCTATGGCTACACCTTC.

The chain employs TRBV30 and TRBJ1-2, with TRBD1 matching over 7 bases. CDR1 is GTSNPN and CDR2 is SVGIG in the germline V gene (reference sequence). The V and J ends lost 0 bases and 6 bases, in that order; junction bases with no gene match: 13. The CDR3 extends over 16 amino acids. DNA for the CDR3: TGTGCCTGGAGTGTACAGGGTTGGAGGGGGCCAAATGGCTACACCTTC. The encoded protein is CAWSVQGWRGPNGYTF.

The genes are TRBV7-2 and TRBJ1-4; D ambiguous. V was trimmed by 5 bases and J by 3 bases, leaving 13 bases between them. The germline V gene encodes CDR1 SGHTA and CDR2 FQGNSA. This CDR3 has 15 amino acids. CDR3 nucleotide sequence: TGTGCCAGCAGCCCGGTGGGAGGGTCTAATGAAAAACTGTTTTTT. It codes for CASSPVGGSNEKLFF.

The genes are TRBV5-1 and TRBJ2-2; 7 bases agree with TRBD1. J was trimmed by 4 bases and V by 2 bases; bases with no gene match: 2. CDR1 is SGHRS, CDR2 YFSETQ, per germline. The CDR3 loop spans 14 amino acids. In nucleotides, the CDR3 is TGCGCCAGCAGCTTCGCAGGGGGCACCGGGGAGCTGTTTTTT. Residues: CASSFAGGTGELFF.

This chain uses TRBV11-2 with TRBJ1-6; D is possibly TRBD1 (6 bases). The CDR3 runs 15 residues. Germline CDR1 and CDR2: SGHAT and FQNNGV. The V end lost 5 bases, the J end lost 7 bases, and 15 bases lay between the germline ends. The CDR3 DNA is TGTGCCAGCAGCCCAACCGGGACACCAAATTCACCCCTCCACTTT. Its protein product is CASSPTGTPNSPLHF. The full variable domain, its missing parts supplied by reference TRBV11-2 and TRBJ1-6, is EAGVAQSPRYKIIEKRQSVAFWCNPISGHATLYWYQQILGQGPKLLIQFQNNGVVDDSQLPKDRFSAERLKGVDSTLKIQPAKLEDSAVYLCASSPTGTPNSPLHFGNGTRLTVT.

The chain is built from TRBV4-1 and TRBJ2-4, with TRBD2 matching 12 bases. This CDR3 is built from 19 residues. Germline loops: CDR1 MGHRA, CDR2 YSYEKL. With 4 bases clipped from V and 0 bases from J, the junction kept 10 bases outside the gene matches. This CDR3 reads CASSPGLAGGTIAKNIQYF. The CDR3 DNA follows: TGCGCCAGCAGCCCGGGACTAGCGGGCGGAACAATAGCCAAAAACATTCAGTACTTC.

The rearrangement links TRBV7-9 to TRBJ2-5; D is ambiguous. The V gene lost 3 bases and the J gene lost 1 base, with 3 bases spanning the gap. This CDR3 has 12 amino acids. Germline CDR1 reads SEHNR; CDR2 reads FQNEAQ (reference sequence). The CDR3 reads CASSFSQETQYF. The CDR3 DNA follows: TGTGCCAGCAGCTTCTCCCAAGAGACCCAGTACTTC.